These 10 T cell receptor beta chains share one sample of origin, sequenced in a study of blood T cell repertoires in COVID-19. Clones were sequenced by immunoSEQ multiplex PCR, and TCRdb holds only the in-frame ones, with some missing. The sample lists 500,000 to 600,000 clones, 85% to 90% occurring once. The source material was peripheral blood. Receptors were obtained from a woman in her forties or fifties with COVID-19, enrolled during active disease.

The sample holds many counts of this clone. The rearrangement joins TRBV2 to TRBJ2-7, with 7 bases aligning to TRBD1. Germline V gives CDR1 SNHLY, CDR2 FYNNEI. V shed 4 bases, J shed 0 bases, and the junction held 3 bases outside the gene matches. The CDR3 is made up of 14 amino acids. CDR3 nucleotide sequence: TGTGCCAGCAGTGGTTGGGACAGCTCCTACGAGCAGTACTTC. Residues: CASSGWDSSYEQYF.

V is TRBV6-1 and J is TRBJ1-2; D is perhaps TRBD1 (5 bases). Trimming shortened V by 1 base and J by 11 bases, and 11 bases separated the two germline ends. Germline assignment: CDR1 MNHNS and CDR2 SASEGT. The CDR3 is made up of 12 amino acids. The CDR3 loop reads CASSEELGGYTF. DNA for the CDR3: TGTGCCAGCAGTGAAGAGTTGGGGGGATACACCTTC.

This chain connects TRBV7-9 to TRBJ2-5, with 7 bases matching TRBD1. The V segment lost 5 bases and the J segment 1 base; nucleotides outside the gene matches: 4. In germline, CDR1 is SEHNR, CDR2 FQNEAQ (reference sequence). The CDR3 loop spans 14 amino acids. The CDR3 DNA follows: TGTGCCAGCAGCCGCGACAGGGTCCAAGAGACCCAGTACTTC. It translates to CASSRDRVQETQYF.

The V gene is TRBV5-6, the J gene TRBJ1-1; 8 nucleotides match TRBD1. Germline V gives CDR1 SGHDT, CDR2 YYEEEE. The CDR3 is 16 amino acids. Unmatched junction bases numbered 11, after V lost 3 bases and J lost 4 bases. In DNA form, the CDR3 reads TGTGCCAGCAGCTATGGGACAGGCCTAAAGGCCACTGAAGCTTTCTTT. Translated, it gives CASSYGTGLKATEAFF.

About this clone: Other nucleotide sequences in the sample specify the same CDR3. As DNA, the CDR3 is TGTGCCAGCAGCCAAGGAGGGGATACGCAGTATTTT. Its translation: CASSQGGDTQYF. The chain recombines TRBV3-1 (or the pseudogene TRBV3-2) with TRBJ2-3; D is perhaps TRBD2 (5 bases). The germline gives CDR1 LGHDT, CDR2 YNNKEL (reference sequence). Trimming removed 1 base from V and 6 bases from J, with 5 bases in between. The CDR3 is 12 amino acids.

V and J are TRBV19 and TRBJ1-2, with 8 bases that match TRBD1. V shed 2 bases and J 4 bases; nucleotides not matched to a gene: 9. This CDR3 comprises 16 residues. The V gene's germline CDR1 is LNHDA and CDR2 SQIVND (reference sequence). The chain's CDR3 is CASSISHRDRFYGYTF. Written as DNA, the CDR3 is TGTGCCAGTAGTATAAGTCACAGGGACAGGTTCTATGGCTACACCTTC.

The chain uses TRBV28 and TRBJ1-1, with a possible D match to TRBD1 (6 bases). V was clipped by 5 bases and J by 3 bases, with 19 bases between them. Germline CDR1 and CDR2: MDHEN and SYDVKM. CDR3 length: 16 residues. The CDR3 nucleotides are TGTGCCAGCAGTCCAGGACAGAGGGGATGGGACACTGAAGCTTTCTTT. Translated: CASSPGQRGWDTEAFF.

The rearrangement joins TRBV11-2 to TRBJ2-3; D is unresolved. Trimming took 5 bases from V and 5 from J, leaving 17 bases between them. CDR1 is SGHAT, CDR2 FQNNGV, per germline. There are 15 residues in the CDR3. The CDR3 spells CASSLGAFGRDTQYF. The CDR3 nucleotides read TGTGCCAGCAGCCTAGGAGCGTTCGGTAGAGATACGCAGTATTTT.

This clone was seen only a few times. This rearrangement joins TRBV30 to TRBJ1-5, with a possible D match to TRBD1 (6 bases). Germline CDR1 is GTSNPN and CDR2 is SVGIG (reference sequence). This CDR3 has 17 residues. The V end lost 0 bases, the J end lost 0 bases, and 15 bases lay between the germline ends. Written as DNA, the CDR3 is TGTGCCTGGAGTGTAGCTTTGGACAGCTATAGCAATCAGCCCCAGCATTTT. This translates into CAWSVALDSYSNQPQHF.

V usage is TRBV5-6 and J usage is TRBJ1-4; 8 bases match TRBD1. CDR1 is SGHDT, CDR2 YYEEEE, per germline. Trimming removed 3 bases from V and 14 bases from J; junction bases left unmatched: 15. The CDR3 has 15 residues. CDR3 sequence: CASSSRTGRFRGLFF. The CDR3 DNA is TGTGCCAGCAGCTCTCGGACAGGGCGGTTTAGAGGCCTGTTTTTT.